The 20 T cell receptor beta chains presented below share a single source sample, sequenced in a study of chemoradiotherapy in HPV16-positive cancers. Using immunoSEQ multiplex PCR, the repertoire was profiled, and TCRdb retains in-frame clones only, with some absent. This repertoire shows approximately 12,000 clones, nearly 90% found once; its top ten account for about 2.5%. Sampling took place from a patient who underwent chemoradiotherapy. The receptor set was obtained from a human donor with HPV-associated anogenital cancer.

The rearrangement links TRBV7-8 to TRBJ2-7; no firm D call. The CDR3 spans 11 residues. CDR1 SGHVS and CDR2 FQNEAQ come from the germline V gene. Trimming took 4 bases from V and 7 from J, leaving 8 bases between them. The DNA of the CDR3 is TGTGCCAGCAGCTCGGCTCGGGAGCAGTACTTC. Translated: CASSSAREQYF.

The rearrangement links TRBV7-2 to TRBJ1-5; possible D gene TRBD1, 5 bases. The CDR3 has 15 residues. Looked up from germline, CDR1 is SGHTA and CDR2 is FQGNSA. The V gene lost 1 base and the J gene lost 4 bases, with 11 bases spanning the gap. The CDR3, as DNA: TGTGCCAGCAGCTTAGTTAGGGGCGCAAATCAGCCCCAGCATTTT. It codes for CASSLVRGANQPQHF.

This chain links TRBV11-2 with TRBJ2-5; 9 nucleotides line up with TRBD2. CDR1 is SGHAT and CDR2 is FQNNGV in the germline V gene. CDR3 length equals 16 residues. V lost 0 bases and J lost 5; bases outside the gene matches: 7. Here the CDR3 reads CASSLERAGGGETQYF. CDR3 coding DNA: TGTGCCAGCAGCTTAGAGCGAGCGGGGGGCGGGGAGACCCAGTACTTC.

In nucleotides, the CDR3 is TGTGCCAGCAGTGAACGAGGTAATCAGCCCCAGCATTTT. It translates to CASSERGNQPQHF. This chain uses TRBV6-1 with TRBJ1-5; D not resolved. The CDR3 is made up of 13 amino acids. Trimming took off 2 bases at V and 4 bases at J, with 6 bases between the two ends. Germline V gene lookup returns CDR1 MNHNS and CDR2 SASEGT.

This clone has only a few counts. CDR3 in amino acids: CASSLRRLARNEQFF. CDR3 nucleotides: TGTGCCAGCAGCCTTAGGAGGCTAGCCAGGAATGAGCAGTTCTTC. This rearrangement joins TRBV7-8 to TRBJ2-1; tentative D call: TRBD2 (5 bases). CDR3 length: 15 residues. CDR1 SGHVS and CDR2 FQNEAQ come from the germline V gene. Trimming shortened V by 5 bases and J by 7 bases, and 18 bases separated the two germline ends.

This clone was found once. The chain carries TRBV6-5 and TRBJ2-2, with D perhaps matching TRBD1 (5 bases). The CDR3 runs 15 residues. The V gene's germline CDR1 is MNHEY and CDR2 SVGAGI. V gave up 4 bases and J gave up 6 bases, with 15 bases separating them. This CDR3 is CASSSRELLSGELFF. As DNA, the CDR3 is TGTGCCAGCAGTTCCAGGGAACTATTGTCCGGGGAGCTGTTTTTT.

The CDR3 sequence is CASSTGQGEQYF. CDR3 sequence (DNA): TGTGCCAGCAGCACCGGACAGGGCGAGCAGTACTTC. This chain joins TRBV21-1 and TRBJ2-7; the table gives TRBD1 as D, unverified against the DNA. TRBV21-1 is a listed pseudogene. This CDR3 spans 12 amino acids.

The V call is TRBV9, the J call TRBJ2-1; 11 nucleotides match TRBD2. The CDR3 loop spans 18 amino acids. Trimming took 3 bases from V and 4 from J; bases not matched to a gene: 12. Germline V gives CDR1 SGDLS, CDR2 YYNGEE. Here the CDR3 reads CASSATRSGGASYNEQFF. CDR3 nucleotide sequence: TGTGCCAGCAGCGCCACTCGTAGCGGGGGGGCCTCGTACAATGAGCAGTTCTTC.

This rearrangement joins TRBV11-3 to TRBJ2-1; 7 nucleotides align to TRBD2. The CDR3 loop spans 16 amino acids. V shed 3 bases, J shed 6 bases, and the junction held 11 bases outside the gene matches. CDR1 and CDR2 from the germline V gene are SGHNT and YENEEA. In DNA form, the CDR3 reads TGTGCCAGCAGCTTGGGTGTTAGGGCTAGCGGCAATGAGCAGTTCTTC. This translates into CASSLGVRASGNEQFF.

The chain recombines TRBV4-1 with TRBJ1-2, with 7 bases fitting TRBD1. Germline CDR1 MGHRA, CDR2 YSYEKL. The CDR3 is 14 amino acids. J gave up 3 bases and V 4 bases, and 5 bases lay outside the gene matches. CDR3 protein: CASSPRDRHYGYTF. In DNA form, the CDR3 reads TGCGCCAGCAGCCCGCGGGACAGACACTATGGCTACACCTTC.

The genes are TRBV6-1 and TRBJ2-1; tentative D call: TRBD2 (6 bases). V lost 5 bases, J lost 5 bases, and 13 bases lay in between. The length of the CDR3 is 14 residues. Germline CDR1 is MNHNS and CDR2 is SASEGT. CDR3 residues: CASSPGENNNEQFF. The CDR3 region has the DNA TGTGCCAGCAGTCCGGGAGAGAATAACAATGAGCAGTTCTTC.

This rearrangement joins TRBV2 to TRBJ2-3; 9 nucleotides line up with TRBD1. CDR3 length: 15 residues. Germline-derived CDR1 and CDR2 are SNHLY and FYNNEI. V lost 6 bases to trimming and J lost 3 bases; unmatched junction nucleotides: 7. For the CDR3, the DNA is TGTGCCAGCAGCGAGGGACAGGGTTCGACAGATACGCAGTATTTT. Residues: CASSEGQGSTDTQYF.

J is TRBJ2-1 and V is TRBV21-1; TRBD2, as called in the table, went unchecked against the DNA. TRBV21-1 is reported as a pseudogene. This CDR3 has 14 amino acids. The CDR3 DNA follows: TGTGCCGGCCGATCTTGGGAGCTTAACAATGAGCAGTTCTTC. It translates to CAGRSWELNNEQFF.

The chain links TRBV6-5 to TRBJ2-5; 7 nucleotides line up with TRBD2. Germline CDR1 and CDR2: MNHEY and SVGAGI. V lost 6 bases to trimming and J lost 4 bases; unmatched junction nucleotides: 11. The CDR3 covers 15 residues. CDR3 bases: TGTGCCAGCAGCCCCCTTCGGGTAGCGGGAGAGACCCAGTACTTC. This gives the protein CASSPLRVAGETQYF.

The chain combines TRBV19 with TRBJ2-3; D possibly matches TRBD1 or TRBD2 (5 bases each). Trimming removed 3 bases at V and 1 base at J, with 8 bases between. The CDR3 extends over 14 amino acids. CDR1 is LNHDA and CDR2 is SQIVND in the germline V gene (reference sequence). The CDR3 region is CASSIGTRTDTQYF. The CDR3 nucleotides are TGTGCCAGTAGTATCGGGACCCGCACAGATACGCAGTATTTT.

The chain links TRBV7-6 to TRBJ1-6; D gene unclear. The CDR3 has 14 amino acids. Germline V CDR1 and CDR2: SGHVS, FNYEAQ. V was clipped by 8 bases and J by 2 bases, with 10 bases between them. The CDR3 DNA reads TGTGCCAGCCGAGGCGACGCCTATAATTCACCCCTCCACTTT. Residues: CASRGDAYNSPLHF.

The rearrangement joins TRBV9 to TRBJ2-6, with TRBD2 as a possible D gene (5 bases). V was shortened by 1 base and J by 1 base, with 12 bases between the two germline ends. The CDR3 has 17 residues. Per germline, CDR1 SGDLS and CDR2 YYNGEE. CDR3 sequence: CASSVSYSGSGANVLTF. As DNA, the CDR3 is TGTGCCAGCAGCGTAAGTTATTCGGGGTCTGGGGCCAACGTCCTGACTTTC.

The J gene is TRBJ2-1, the V gene TRBV4-2; the D gene could be TRBD1 or TRBD2 (6 bases each). V was clipped by 0 bases and J by 6 bases, with 15 bases between them. This CDR3 has 16 residues. From germline, CDR1 is LGHNA and CDR2 YNFKEQ. The CDR3 DNA sequence: TGTGCCAGCAGCCAAGACCCAGGAGGGGGTCCCAATGAGCAGTTCTTC. It is translated as CASSQDPGGGPNEQFF.

The gene calls are TRBV7-9 and TRBJ1-1, with no clear D. From germline, CDR1 is SEHNR and CDR2 FQNEAQ (reference sequence). Trimming shortened V by 3 bases and J by 1 base, and 9 bases separated the two germline ends. The CDR3 length is 14 residues. CDR3 in DNA: TGTGCCAGCAGCTTCGAGGGCTCGAACACTGAAGCTTTCTTT. It translates to CASSFEGSNTEAFF.

The chain has TRBV6-4 and TRBJ1-2, with 8 bases identical to TRBD1. Germline CDR1 and CDR2: MRHNA and SNTAGT. Unmatched junction bases numbered 3, after V lost 0 bases and J lost 6 bases. The length of the CDR3 is 14 residues. Here the CDR3 reads CASSDSETGDGYTF. The CDR3 coding sequence is TGTGCCAGCAGTGACTCTGAGACAGGGGATGGCTACACCTTC.